The T cell receptor (beta chain) described here comes from a study of PD-1 blockade in classical Hodgkin lymphoma. The CDR3 is 12 residues long. Germline V gene data show CDR1 as SNHLY and CDR2 as FYNNEI. Trimming stripped 1 base from V and 6 bases from J, with 5 bases between. Data came from immunoSEQ multiplex PCR; TCRdb stores just in-frame clones and leaves some out. Of 90,000 to 140,000 clones listed, roughly nine tenths were seen once; the top ten hold roughly 19%. This sample's time point: cycle 4 day 1 (C4D1), after six to seven weeks of nivolumab. Each of the patients experienced relapse following autologous stem cell transplantation, and their brentuximab vedotin exposure differed.

This specimen was peripheral blood mononuclear cells (PBMCs), taken before the fourth cycle of nivolumab. The origin of this receptor is a human donor with classical Hodgkin lymphoma. V gene TRBV2 combines with J gene TRBJ2-3; D remains ambiguous. CDR3 amino acids: CASSEGRDTQYF. The CDR3 DNA follows: TGTGCCAGCAGTGAAGGTCGGGATACGCAGTATTTT. The complete variable domain, with remaining parts taken from reference TRBV2 and TRBJ2-3, reads EPEVTQTPSHQVTQMGQEVILRCVPISNHLYFYWYRQILGQKVEFLVSFYNNEISEKSEIFDDQFSVERPDGSNFTLKIRSTKLEDSAMYFCASSEGRDTQYFGPGTRLTVL.